This TCR beta chain was identified in a study of T cells after yellow fever vaccination. TCRdb redid the calling of the 5' RACE reads with MiXCR, one entry per CDR3 protein. Of around 72,000 distinct CDR3 sequences in the sample, around 7.9% were seen once. V was pared by 3 bases and J by 8 bases, with 13 bases between. Per germline, CDR1 MGHDK and CDR2 SYGVNS. The CDR3 is 13 residues long. This clonotype came up many times. The starting material was CD8+ T cells sorted from PBMCs, obtained 10 to 11 days after the first yellow fever vaccination. The receptor comes from a man between 18 and 35 years old who received the YFV17D yellow fever vaccine. The V and J genes are TRBV25-1 and TRBJ1-1; the D gene is possibly TRBD1 (6 bases). The CDR3 DNA follows: TGTGCCAGCAGTGATCCGGGACAAAGAGAAGCTTTCTTT. Amino acid sequence: CASSDPGQREAFF.